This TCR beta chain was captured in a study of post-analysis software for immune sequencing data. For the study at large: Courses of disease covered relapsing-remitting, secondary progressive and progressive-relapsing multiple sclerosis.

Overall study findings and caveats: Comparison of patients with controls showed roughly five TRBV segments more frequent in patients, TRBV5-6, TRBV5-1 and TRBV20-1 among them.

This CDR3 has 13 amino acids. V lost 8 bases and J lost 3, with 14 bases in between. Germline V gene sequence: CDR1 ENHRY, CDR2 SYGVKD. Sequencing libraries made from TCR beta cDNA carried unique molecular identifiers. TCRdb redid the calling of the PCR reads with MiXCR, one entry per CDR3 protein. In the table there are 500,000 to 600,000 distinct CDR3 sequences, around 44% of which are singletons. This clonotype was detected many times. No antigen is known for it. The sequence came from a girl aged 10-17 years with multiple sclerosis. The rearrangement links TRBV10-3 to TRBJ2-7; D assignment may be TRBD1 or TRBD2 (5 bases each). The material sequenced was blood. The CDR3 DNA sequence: TGTGCCATCGGGGGACGGAGCGGCTACGAGCAGTACTTC. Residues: CAIGGRSGYEQYF.